This is a list of T cell receptor beta chains from one sample in a study of response to subunit inactivated influenza vaccine. TCRdb reanalysed the RT-PCR reads using MiXCR and keeps one entry per CDR3 protein. In the table there are 500,000 to 700,000 distinct CDR3 sequences, under 25% of which are singletons. The same sample was also used in a study of T cells expressing NK-cell markers.

The specimen comprised CD4+ T cells sorted from PBMCs, sampled 11 to 12 days after vaccination. The receptors were sampled from a man aged 45-65 years who received an inactivated influenza vaccine. Both conserved end residues are part of each CDR3. The D gene is left open where the match is weak. For some rows the clone size is stated as once, few or many, or as a class when expanded; others skip it.

>few|TRBJ1-5|TRBV15|14|NA
CATSLDYSNQPQHF
TGTGCCACCAGCCTAGACTATAGCAATCAGCCCCAGCATTTT
>few|TRBJ2-2|TRBV7-9|16|TRBD1
CASSTQGGRSTGELFF
TGTGCCAGCAGCACACAGGGGGGCCGGAGCACCGGGGAGCTGTTTTTT
>NA|TRBJ2-7|TRBV20-1|11|NA
CSAIVEYEQYF
TGCAGTGCCATCGTAGAGTACGAGCAGTACTTC
>few|TRBJ2-3|TRBV20-1|17|TRBD1
CSAGRFRDRGRGDTQYF
TGCAGTGCGGGTCGGTTTAGGGACAGGGGGCGCGGAGATACGCAGTATTTT
>NA|TRBJ2-7|TRBV7-3|15|TRBD1
CASSRGGGMPYEQYF
TGTGCCAGCAGCCGAGGGGGCGGCATGCCCTACGAGCAGTACTTC
>NA|TRBJ2-2|TRBV5-1|13|NA
CASIQGIDGELFF
TGCGCCAGCATCCAGGGAATCGACGGGGAGCTGTTTTTT
>few|TRBJ2-7|TRBV10-3|13|TRBD2
CATRTSGSDEQYF
TGTGCCACCAGGACTAGCGGTAGCGACGAGCAGTACTTC
>many|TRBJ2-3|TRBV20-1|11|NA
CSARRLDTQYF
TGCAGTGCTAGACGCTTAGATACGCAGTATTTT
>few|TRBJ2-3|TRBV28|14|TRBD2
CASPPSGNTDTQYF
TGTGCCAGCCCCCCTAGCGGGAATACAGATACGCAGTATTTT
>few|TRBJ1-2|TRBV5-1|14|NA
CASSLSQGYYGYTF
TGCGCCAGCAGCTTGAGTCAGGGGTACTATGGCTACACCTTC
>many|TRBJ2-2|TRBV4-3|11|NA
CASSHSGELFF
TGCGCCAGCAGCCATTCCGGGGAGCTGTTTTTT
>many|TRBJ2-3|TRBV10-3|17|NA
CAISEPSGQGGSDTQYF
TGTGCCATCAGTGAGCCATCGGGACAAGGGGGGTCAGATACGCAGTATTTT
>NA|TRBJ1-4|TRBV12-3/TRBV12-4|14|TRBD1
CASSLERGREKLFF
TGTGCCAGCAGTTTAGAGAGGGGGCGTGAAAAACTGTTTTTT
>NA|TRBJ2-1|TRBV6-5|16|TRBD2
CASSYSTTSGYNEQFF
TGTGCCAGCAGTTACTCGACTACTAGCGGTTACAATGAGCAGTTCTTC
>few|TRBJ2-5|TRBV6-1|13|NA
CASSRDSKETQYF
TGTGCCAGCAGCCGGGACTCAAAAGAGACCCAGTACTTC
>few|TRBJ2-7|TRBV6-1|15|TRBD2
CASSPITSGSYEQYF
TGTGCCAGCAGCCCGATTACTAGCGGGAGCTACGAGCAGTACTTC
>NA|TRBJ2-5|TRBV12-3/TRBV12-4|15|TRBD2
CASTKAGGPGETQYF
TGTGCCAGCACCAAAGCGGGAGGGCCAGGGGAGACCCAGTACTTC
>few|TRBJ2-3|TRBV20-1|17|NA
CSARDLLRAPSTDTQYF
TGCAGTGCTAGAGATCTCCTGCGGGCGCCTAGCACAGATACGCAGTATTTT
>NA|TRBJ2-1|TRBV5-1|15|TRBD1
CASSLEQGVNNEQFF
TGCGCCAGCAGCTTGGAGCAGGGGGTAAACAATGAGCAGTTCTTC
>NA|TRBJ2-7|TRBV10-3|12|NA
CAIGDNSYEQYF
TGTGCCATCGGAGACAACTCCTACGAGCAGTACTTC
>many|TRBJ2-1|TRBV12-3/TRBV12-4|12|NA
CASRRAGNEQFF
TGTGCCAGCAGGCGAGCGGGCAATGAGCAGTTCTTC
>few|TRBJ1-6|TRBV28|14|TRBD1
CASRVGTGNSPLHF
TGTGCCAGCAGGGTCGGGACAGGTAATTCACCCCTCCACTTT
>NA|TRBJ2-1|TRBV7-9|16|TRBD1
CASSPHRGNSYNDQFF
TGTGCCAGCAGCCCCCACAGGGGAAACTCCTACAATGACCAGTTCTTC
>few|TRBJ2-3|TRBV5-1|17|TRBD2
CASSLALAGLSTDTQYF
TGCGCCAGCAGCTTGGCTCTAGCGGGACTAAGCACAGATACGCAGTATTTT
>NA|TRBJ1-1|TRBV21-1|14|NA
CASSKDPMNTEAFF
TGTGCCAGCAGCAAAGACCCGATGAACACTGAAGCTTTCTTT
>NA|TRBJ2-1|TRBV28|17|TRBD2
CASSPPRAGGPGNEQFF
TGTGCCAGCAGTCCGCCCAGGGCGGGGGGGCCGGGCAATGAGCAGTTCTTC
>NA|TRBJ2-7|TRBV7-8|11|NA
CARRRGDEQYF
TGTGCCAGGCGCAGAGGGGACGAGCAGTACTTC
>NA|TRBJ2-3|TRBV24-1|13|TRBD2
CATGEGPGDTQYF
TGTGCCACTGGGGAGGGCCCAGGAGATACGCAGTATTTT
>many|TRBJ2-1|TRBV5-1|15|TRBD2
CASSLVASGNNEQFF
TGTGCCAGCAGCTTAGTGGCTAGCGGGAACAATGAGCAGTTCTTC
>NA|TRBJ1-6|TRBV11-2|17|NA
CASSSDLLVGENSPLHF
TGTGCCAGCAGCTCGGATCTATTAGTCGGCGAAAATTCACCCCTCCACTTT
>few|TRBJ2-7|TRBV7-2|14|TRBD2
CASGWGGSVYEQYF
TGTGCCAGCGGCTGGGGCGGGAGTGTCTACGAGCAGTACTTC
>NA|TRBJ2-6|TRBV5-1|14|NA
CASSPEGGANVLTF
TGCGCCAGCAGCCCCGAAGGTGGGGCCAACGTCCTGACTTTC
>NA|TRBJ2-1|TRBV11-2|17|TRBD2
CASSLARGLAGGNEQFF
TGTGCCAGCAGCTTAGCCAGGGGACTAGCGGGTGGCAATGAGCAGTTCTTC
>NA|TRBJ2-1|TRBV18|14|NA
CASSPPPVHNEQFF
TGTGCCAGCTCACCACCGCCAGTTCACAATGAGCAGTTCTTC
>NA|TRBJ1-6|TRBV6-2/TRBV6-3|14|TRBD1
CASSRDRGGSPLHF
TGTGCCAGCAGTCGGGACAGGGGAGGCTCACCCCTCCACTTT
>few|TRBJ1-5|TRBV20-1|11|NA
CSAGGDQPQHF
TGCAGTGCGGGCGGGGACCAGCCCCAGCATTTT
>few|TRBJ2-7|TRBV11-2|15|TRBD2
CASSRISGVNNEQYF
TGTGCCAGCAGCCGAATTAGCGGGGTGAACAACGAGCAGTACTTC